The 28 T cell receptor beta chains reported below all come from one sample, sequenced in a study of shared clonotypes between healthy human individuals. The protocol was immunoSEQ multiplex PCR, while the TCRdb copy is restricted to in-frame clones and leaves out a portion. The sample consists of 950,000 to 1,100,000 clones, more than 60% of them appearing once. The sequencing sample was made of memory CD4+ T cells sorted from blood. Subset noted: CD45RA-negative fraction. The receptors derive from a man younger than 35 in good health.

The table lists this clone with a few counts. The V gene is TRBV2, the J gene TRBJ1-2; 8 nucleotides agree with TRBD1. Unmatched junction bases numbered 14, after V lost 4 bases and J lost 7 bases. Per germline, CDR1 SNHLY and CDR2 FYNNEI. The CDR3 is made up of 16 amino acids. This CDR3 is CASSAGTPQGAAGYTF. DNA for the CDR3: TGTGCCAGCAGTGCCGGGACTCCTCAGGGGGCGGCTGGCTACACCTTC.

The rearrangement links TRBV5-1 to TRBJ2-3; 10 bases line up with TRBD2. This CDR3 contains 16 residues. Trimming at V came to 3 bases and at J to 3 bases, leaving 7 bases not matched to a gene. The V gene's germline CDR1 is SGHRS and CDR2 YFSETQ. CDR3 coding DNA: TGCGCCAGCAGCTCCCCTAGCGGGAGCGGTACAGATACGCAGTATTTT. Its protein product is CASSSPSGSGTDTQYF.

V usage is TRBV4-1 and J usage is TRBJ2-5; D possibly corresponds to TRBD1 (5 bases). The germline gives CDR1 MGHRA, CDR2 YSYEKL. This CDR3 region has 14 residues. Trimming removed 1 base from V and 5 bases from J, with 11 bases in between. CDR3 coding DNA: TGCGCCAGCAGCCAAGTGGGCAGGGTCGAGACCCAGTACTTC. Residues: CASSQVGRVETQYF.

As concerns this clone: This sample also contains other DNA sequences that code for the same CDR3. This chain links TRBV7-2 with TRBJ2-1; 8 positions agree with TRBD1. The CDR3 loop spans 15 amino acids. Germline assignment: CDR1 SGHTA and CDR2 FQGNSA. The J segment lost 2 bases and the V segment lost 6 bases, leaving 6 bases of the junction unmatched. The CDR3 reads CASSPDRGTYNEQFF. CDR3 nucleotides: TGTGCCAGCAGTCCCGACAGGGGAACCTACAATGAGCAGTTCTTC.

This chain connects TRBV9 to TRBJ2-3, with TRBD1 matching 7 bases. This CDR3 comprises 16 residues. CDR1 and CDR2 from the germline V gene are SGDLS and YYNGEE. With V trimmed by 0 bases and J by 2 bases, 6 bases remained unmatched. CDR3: CASSVASGQYTDTQYF. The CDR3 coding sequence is TGTGCCAGCAGCGTAGCTTCGGGACAGTACACAGATACGCAGTATTTT.

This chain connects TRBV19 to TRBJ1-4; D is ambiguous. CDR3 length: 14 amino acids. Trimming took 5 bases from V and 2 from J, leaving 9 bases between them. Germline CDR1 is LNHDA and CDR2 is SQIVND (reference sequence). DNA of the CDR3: TGTGCCAGTAGTGACGGGCCCACTAATGAAAAACTGTTTTTT. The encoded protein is CASSDGPTNEKLFF.

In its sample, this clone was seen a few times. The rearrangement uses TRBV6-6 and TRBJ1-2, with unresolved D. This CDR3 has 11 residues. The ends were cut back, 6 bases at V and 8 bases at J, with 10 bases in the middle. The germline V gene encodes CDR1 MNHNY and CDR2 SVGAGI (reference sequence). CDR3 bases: TGTGCCAGCAGCTCCCAAGGAGGCTACACCTTC. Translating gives CASSSQGGYTF.

The CDR3 region has the DNA TGTGCCTGGAACGACCGGCTCAAAAACATTCAGTACTTC. Protein: CAWNDRLKNIQYF. This sequence joins TRBV30 and TRBJ2-4; D not certain. V was clipped by 4 bases and J by 3 bases, with 10 bases between them. The germline gives CDR1 GTSNPN, CDR2 SVGIG (reference sequence). This CDR3 contains 13 residues. Full variable domain (remainder filled in from reference TRBV30 and TRBJ2-4): SQTIHQWPATLVQPVGSPLSLECTVEGTSNPNLYWYRQAAGRGLQLLFYSVGIGQISSEVPQNLSASRPQDRQFILSSKKLLLSDSGFYLCAWNDRLKNIQYFGAGTRLSVL.

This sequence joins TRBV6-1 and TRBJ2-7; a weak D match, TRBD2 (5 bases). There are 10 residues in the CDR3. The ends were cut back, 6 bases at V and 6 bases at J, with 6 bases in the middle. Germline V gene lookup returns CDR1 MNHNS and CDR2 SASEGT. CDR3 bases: TGTGCCAGCAGGGAGGTCGAGCAGTACTTC. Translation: CASREVEQYF.

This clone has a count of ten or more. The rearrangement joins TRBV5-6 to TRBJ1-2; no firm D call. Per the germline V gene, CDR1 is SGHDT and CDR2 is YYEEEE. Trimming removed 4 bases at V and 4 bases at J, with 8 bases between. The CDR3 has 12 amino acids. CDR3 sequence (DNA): TGTGCCAGCAGCGAGGACGCCTATGGCTACACCTTC. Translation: CASSEDAYGYTF.

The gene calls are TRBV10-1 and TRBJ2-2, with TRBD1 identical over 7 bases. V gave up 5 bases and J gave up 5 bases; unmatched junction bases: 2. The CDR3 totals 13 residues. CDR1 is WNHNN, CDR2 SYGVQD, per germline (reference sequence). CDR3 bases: TGCGCCAGCAGTCTGACAGGGACCGGGGAGCTGTTTTTT. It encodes CASSLTGTGELFF.

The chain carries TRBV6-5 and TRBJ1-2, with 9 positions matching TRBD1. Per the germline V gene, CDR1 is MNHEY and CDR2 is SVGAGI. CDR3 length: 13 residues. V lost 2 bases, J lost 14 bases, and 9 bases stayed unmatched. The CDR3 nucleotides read TGTGCCAGCAGTTACCGTGACAGGGGGTTTCGGACCTTC. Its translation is CASSYRDRGFRTF.

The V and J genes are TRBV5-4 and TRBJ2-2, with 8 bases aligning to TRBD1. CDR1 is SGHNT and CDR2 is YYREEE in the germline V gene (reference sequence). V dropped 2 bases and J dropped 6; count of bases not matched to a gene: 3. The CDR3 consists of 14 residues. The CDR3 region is CASSLQQGAGELFF. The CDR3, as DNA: TGTGCCAGCAGCTTACAACAGGGGGCCGGGGAGCTGTTTTTT.

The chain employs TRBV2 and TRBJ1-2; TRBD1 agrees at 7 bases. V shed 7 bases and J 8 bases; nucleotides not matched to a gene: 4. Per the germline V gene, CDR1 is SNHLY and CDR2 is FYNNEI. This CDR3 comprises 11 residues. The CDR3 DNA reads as TGTGCCAGCAATCTACAGGGGGGCTACACCTTC. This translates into CASNLQGGYTF.

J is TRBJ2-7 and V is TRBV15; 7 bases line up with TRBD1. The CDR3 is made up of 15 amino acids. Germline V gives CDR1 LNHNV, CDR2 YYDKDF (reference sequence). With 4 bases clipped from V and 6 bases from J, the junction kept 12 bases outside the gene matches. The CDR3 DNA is TGTGCCACCAGCAAGGTGGTAGGGGGCGCGGTCGAGCAGTACTTC. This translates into CATSKVVGGAVEQYF.

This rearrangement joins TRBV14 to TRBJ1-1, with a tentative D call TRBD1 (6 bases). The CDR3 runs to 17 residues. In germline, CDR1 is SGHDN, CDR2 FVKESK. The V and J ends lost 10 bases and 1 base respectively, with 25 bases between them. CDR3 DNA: TGTGCCACCACGCCGCTAAAGACAGGTAGGGGGAACACTGAAGCTTTCTTT. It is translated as CATTPLKTGRGNTEAFF.

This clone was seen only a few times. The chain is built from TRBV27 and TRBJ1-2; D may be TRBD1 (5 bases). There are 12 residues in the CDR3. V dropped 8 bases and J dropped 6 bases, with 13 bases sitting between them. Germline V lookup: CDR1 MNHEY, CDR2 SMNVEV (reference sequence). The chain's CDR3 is CASLGLQDGYTF. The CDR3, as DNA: TGTGCCAGCCTGGGGTTACAGGATGGCTACACCTTC.

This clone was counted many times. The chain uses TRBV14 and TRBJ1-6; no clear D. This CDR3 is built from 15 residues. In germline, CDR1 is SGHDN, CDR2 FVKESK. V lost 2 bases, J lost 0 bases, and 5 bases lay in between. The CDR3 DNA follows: TGTGCCAGCAGCCAACTCAGCTCCTATAATTCACCCCTCCACTTT. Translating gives CASSQLSSYNSPLHF. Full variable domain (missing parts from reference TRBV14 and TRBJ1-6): EAGVTQFPSHSVIEKGQTVTLRCDPISGHDNLYWYRRVMGKEIKFLLHFVKESKQDESGMPNNRFLAERTGGTYSTLKVQPAELEDSGVYFCASSQLSSYNSPLHFGNGTRLTVT.

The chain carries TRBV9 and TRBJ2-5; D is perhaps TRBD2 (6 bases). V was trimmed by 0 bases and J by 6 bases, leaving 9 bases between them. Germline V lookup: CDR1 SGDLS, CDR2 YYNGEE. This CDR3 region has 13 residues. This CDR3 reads CASSVEAGKTQYF. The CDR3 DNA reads TGTGCCAGCAGCGTAGAGGCGGGAAAGACCCAGTACTTC.

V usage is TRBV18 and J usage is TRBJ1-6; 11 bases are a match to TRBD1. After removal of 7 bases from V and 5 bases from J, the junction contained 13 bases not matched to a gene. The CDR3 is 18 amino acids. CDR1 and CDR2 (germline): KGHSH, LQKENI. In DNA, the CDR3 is TGTGCCAGCTTATCCACCCCTGGACAGGGGGCGCATAATTCACCCCTCCACTTT. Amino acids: CASLSTPGQGAHNSPLHF.

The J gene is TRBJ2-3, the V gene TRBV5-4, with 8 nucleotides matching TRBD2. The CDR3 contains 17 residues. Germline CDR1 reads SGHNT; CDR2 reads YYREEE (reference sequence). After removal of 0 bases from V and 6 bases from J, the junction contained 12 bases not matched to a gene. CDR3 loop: CASSLAWGTRQDDTQYF. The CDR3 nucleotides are TGTGCCAGCAGCTTGGCGTGGGGGACTAGACAAGACGATACGCAGTATTTT.

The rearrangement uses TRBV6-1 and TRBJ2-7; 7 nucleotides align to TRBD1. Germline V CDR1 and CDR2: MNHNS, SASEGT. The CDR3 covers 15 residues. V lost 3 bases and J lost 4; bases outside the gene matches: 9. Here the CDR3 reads CASSEGWGQIYEQYF. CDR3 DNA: TGTGCCAGCAGTGAGGGTTGGGGACAGATTTACGAGCAGTACTTC.

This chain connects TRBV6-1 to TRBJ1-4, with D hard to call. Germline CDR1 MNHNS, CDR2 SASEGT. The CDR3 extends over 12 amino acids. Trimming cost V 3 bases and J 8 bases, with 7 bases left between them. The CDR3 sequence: CASSEESEKLFF. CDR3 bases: TGTGCCAGCAGTGAGGAATCGGAAAAACTGTTTTTT.

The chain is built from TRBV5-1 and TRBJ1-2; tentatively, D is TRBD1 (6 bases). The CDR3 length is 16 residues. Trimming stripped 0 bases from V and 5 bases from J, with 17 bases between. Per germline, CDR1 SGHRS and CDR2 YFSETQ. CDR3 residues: CASSLGTGKSGYGYTF. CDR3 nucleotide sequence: TGCGCCAGCAGCTTGGGCACAGGGAAAAGTGGGTATGGCTACACCTTC.

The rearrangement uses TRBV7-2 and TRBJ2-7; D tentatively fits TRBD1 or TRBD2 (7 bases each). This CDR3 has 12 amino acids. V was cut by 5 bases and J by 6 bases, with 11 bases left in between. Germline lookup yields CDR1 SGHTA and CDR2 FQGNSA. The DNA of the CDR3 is TGTGCCAGCAGCCCCAGGGGGGGCGAGCAGTACTTC. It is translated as CASSPRGGEQYF.

CDR3 sequence reads: CASSFDRVGPDTQYF. CDR3 sequence (DNA): TGTGCCAGCAGCTTCGACAGGGTAGGGCCAGATACGCAGTATTTT. J is TRBJ2-3 and V is TRBV7-3, with 7 nucleotides matching TRBD1. V lost 3 bases, J lost 4 bases, and 7 bases stayed unmatched. The CDR3 is made up of 15 amino acids. Germline assignment: CDR1 SGHTA and CDR2 FQGTGA.

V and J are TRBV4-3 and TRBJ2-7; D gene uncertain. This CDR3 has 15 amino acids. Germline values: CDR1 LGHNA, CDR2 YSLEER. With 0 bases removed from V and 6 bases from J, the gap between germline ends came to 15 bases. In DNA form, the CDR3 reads TGCGCCAGCAGCCAAGATCTTCGGAAAGAGGTCGAGCAGTACTTC. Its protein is CASSQDLRKEVEQYF.

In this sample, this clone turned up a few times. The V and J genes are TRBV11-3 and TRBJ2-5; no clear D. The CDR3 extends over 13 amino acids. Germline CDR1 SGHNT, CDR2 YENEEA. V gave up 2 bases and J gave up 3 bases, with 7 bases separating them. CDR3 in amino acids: CASSLQQKETQYF. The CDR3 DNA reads TGTGCCAGCAGCTTACAACAGAAAGAGACCCAGTACTTC.